This T cell receptor (beta chain) was retrieved from a study of identical twins (dated by TCRdb to 2016 to 2018). Regarding the complete study: The study deep-sequenced TCR alpha and beta repertoires from monozygotic twins, unrelated adults of various ages and cord blood to test whether fetal clonotypes persist. Replicate twin experiments were performed at different times using different library preparation protocols to rule out contamination. Findings and caveats that apply to the study as a whole: Compared with coincidental sharing between unrelated individuals, out-of-frame TCR alpha sequences shared between twins showed an excess of sequences with low generation probability. Abundant cord blood beta clonotypes had fewer insertions, young adult naive repertoires showed a similar but weaker trend, and memory repertoires showed no such trend. Because the same donors could not be followed over many years, the conclusions relied on cross-sectional statistical analysis. The excess sharing between twins in beta out-of-frame sequences was weaker because fewer shared sequences reduced the signal-to-noise ratio. Out-of-frame TCR alpha sharing in monozygotic twins was systematically underestimated by recombination models, whereas sharing between unrelated individuals was in agreement with the recombination models. Zero-insertion analyses could be partly confounded by invariant T cells such as MAIT and iNKT, although diverse VJ usage argued against such confounding for most clonotypes.

V was cut back by 5 bases and J by 7 bases, leaving a gap of 15 bases between them. The cysteine opens and the phenylalanine closes a CDR3 of 14 amino acids. The CDR3 DNA has 42 bases and is translated from base 1. The germline V gene encodes CDR1 LNHDA and CDR2 SQIVND (reference sequence). The library was made by 5' RACE. TCRdb records Illumina HiSeq 2000 as the sequencer. Template switching added a universal primer binding site, and the final cDNA carried a unique molecular identifier that allowed TCR cDNA molecules to be counted accurately. Specific primers in the conserved constant-segment region were used to synthesize first-strand cDNA for the TCR alpha and beta chains. To control for contamination, each cDNA library was double barcoded with a SMART-Mk sample barcode plus Illumina barcodes. TruSeq adapter sequences and Illumina sample barcodes were added in two successive PCR steps. The Illumina HiSeq platform was used with custom primers to sequence TCR alpha and beta cDNA libraries. Processing in the source paper ran as follows. Raw reads were processed with MiGEC to extract unique molecular identifiers, and MiXCR was used to determine CDR3 positions. For each individual, recombination models were inferred using an EM algorithm with the repgenHMM and IGoR tools. The tcR package in R was used for shared clonotype analysis, with sharing normalized by the product of cloneset sizes. To study raw recombination without the effects of thymic and clonal selection, out-of-frame nonproductive sequences were analyzed. TCRdb reprocessed the public reads (quality trimming at Q25 with fastp, clone calling with MiXCR) and kept in-frame beta chains. Identical CDR3 proteins give one entry, which carries the most common genes and DNA. TCRdb's processing, not the authors' own work, is the source of the V and J calls. The sample table shows about 530,000 distinct CDR3 sequences, and around 20% are seen once. Of the sample, roughly 0.5% is held by the ten largest clones.

All donors were healthy Caucasians. The twin cohort consisted of three pairs of female monozygotic twins, all aged 18 to 29 years. Positive isolation kits from Invitrogen were used to isolate the CD4+ and CD8+ T cell populations. As for this clonotype: Which antigen it targets is not known. There are no base qualities to consult, and no much larger clone falls within one base.

This sample also belongs to another study, concerning yellow fever vaccine responses in identical twins. That second publication adds: The authors reported that the T cell response to vaccination in identical twins appeared partly convergent and partly personalized. The study precisely tracked vaccine-responding T cell clones in identical twins.

The sequenced material came from CD4+ T cells sorted from blood. The TCR originated in a woman between 18 and 29 years old in good health. The chain links TRBV19 with TRBJ2-1; tentative D gene TRBD2, with 5 bases matching. The sequenced DNA is TGTGCCAGTAGTGCTCCACTAGATTCGAATGAGCAGTTCTTC. Translated, this gives CASSAPLDSNEQFF. The full variable domain, with segments outside the CDR3 supplied by the reference TRBV19 and TRBJ2-1 proteins, appears as DGGITQSPKYLFRKEGQNVTLSCEQNLNHDAMYWYRQDPGQGLRLIYYSQIVNDFQKGDIAEGYSVSREKKESFPLTVTSAQKNPTAFYLCASSAPLDSNEQFFGPGTRLTVL.